Listed below are T cell receptor beta chains from one sample, sequenced in a study of blood T cell repertoires in COVID-19. The data were produced by immunoSEQ multiplex PCR, yet TCRdb's version contains in-frame clones alone and is incomplete. The repertoire holds about 260,000 clones, with 88% as singletons. The specimen was peripheral blood. These receptors came from a man in his sixties who had recovered from COVID-19. Each CDR3 is given without its conserved first and last residue. Fields, in order: J gene, V gene, CDR3 protein.

J gene: TRBJ1-2; V gene: TRBV5-1; CDR3 protein: ASSPWTTAGTGFNYGYT
J gene: TRBJ2-1; V gene: TRBV5-1; CDR3 protein: ASSFGSGKFLGVMSSYNEQF
J gene: TRBJ2-1; V gene: TRBV6-5; CDR3 protein: ASGVSGGAVYEQF
J gene: TRBJ2-5; V gene: TRBV7-2; CDR3 protein: ASSLGWQGQETQY
J gene: TRBJ2-2; V gene: TRBV19; CDR3 protein: ASSSGTRNTGELF
J gene: TRBJ2-7; V gene: TRBV5-1; CDR3 protein: ASSSGQAIYEQY
J gene: TRBJ2-3; V gene: TRBV12-5; CDR3 protein: ASGLAGGSTDTQY
J gene: TRBJ1-3; V gene: TRBV6-5; CDR3 protein: ASSYQLGLGNTIY
J gene: TRBJ2-6; V gene: TRBV2; CDR3 protein: ASRQSGGGANVLT
J gene: TRBJ2-7; V gene: TRBV5-4; CDR3 protein: ASSSSGGAYEQY
J gene: TRBJ2-5; V gene: TRBV11-3; CDR3 protein: ASSSGQGARETQY
J gene: TRBJ2-6; V gene: TRBV5-1; CDR3 protein: ATKKGAGANVLT
J gene: TRBJ2-5; V gene: TRBV3-1/TRBV3-2; CDR3 protein: ASSQDHDLAGIETQY
J gene: TRBJ2-7; V gene: TRBV6-2/TRBV6-3; CDR3 protein: ASSYGRSSYEQY
J gene: TRBJ2-1; V gene: TRBV4-2; CDR3 protein: ASSQPGLAGGQREQF
J gene: TRBJ2-7; V gene: TRBV6-5; CDR3 protein: ASSYSMEEQY
J gene: TRBJ2-1; V gene: TRBV15; CDR3 protein: ATSDWRGANYNEQF
J gene: TRBJ1-2; V gene: TRBV20-1; CDR3 protein: SAGTFGYT
J gene: TRBJ2-5; V gene: TRBV7-3; CDR3 protein: ASSLTSLETQY
J gene: TRBJ1-2; V gene: TRBV7-3; CDR3 protein: ASSLNAEDYGYT
J gene: TRBJ2-3; V gene: TRBV2; CDR3 protein: ASSEARGTDTQY
J gene: TRBJ2-3; V gene: TRBV9; CDR3 protein: ASSASPGQGWADTQY
J gene: TRBJ1-1; V gene: TRBV27; CDR3 protein: ASSINRHTEAF
J gene: TRBJ1-2; V gene: TRBV5-4; CDR3 protein: ASSSLRGYT
J gene: TRBJ2-1; V gene: TRBV29-1; CDR3 protein: SVGASGGPKNEQF
J gene: TRBJ2-3; V gene: TRBV27; CDR3 protein: ASSLVAGRRTDTQY